This T cell receptor beta chain was sequenced during a study of blood T cell repertoires in COVID-19. About the study: Sites in the United States, Italy and Spain provided acute and convalescent COVID-19 samples. T cells, B-cell-depleted T cells, or PBMCs provided the cDNA or gDNA that served as material.

Only in-frame clones appear in the TCRdb table, and some are missing; sequencing was by immunoSEQ multiplex PCR. The sample records approximately 290,000 clones, approximately 90% being singletons. Germline V gene data show CDR1 as ENHRY and CDR2 as SYGVKD. The CDR3 contains 12 residues. The germline V and J ends were trimmed by 5 bases and 3 bases, with 8 bases remaining between them. This TCR came from a man aged 18 to 30 with active or convalescent COVID-19. Sequenced: peripheral blood. This chain connects TRBV10-3 to TRBJ2-7, with D unresolved. In DNA, the CDR3 is TGTGCCATCAGTACAGAGTACTACGAGCAGTACTTC. It encodes CAISTEYYEQYF.